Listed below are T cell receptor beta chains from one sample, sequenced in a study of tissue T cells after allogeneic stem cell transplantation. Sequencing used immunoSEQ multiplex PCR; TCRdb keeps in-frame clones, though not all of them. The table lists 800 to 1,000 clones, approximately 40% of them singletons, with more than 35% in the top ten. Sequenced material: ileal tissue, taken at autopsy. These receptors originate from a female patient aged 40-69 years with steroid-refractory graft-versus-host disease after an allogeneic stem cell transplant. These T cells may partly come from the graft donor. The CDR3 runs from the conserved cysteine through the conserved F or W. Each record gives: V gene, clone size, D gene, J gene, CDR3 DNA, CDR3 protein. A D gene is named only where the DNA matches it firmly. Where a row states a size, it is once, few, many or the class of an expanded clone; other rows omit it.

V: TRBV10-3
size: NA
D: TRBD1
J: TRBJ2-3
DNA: TGTGCCATCAGTGGAACAGGGGGTTTGACAGATACGCAGTATTTT
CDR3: CAISGTGGLTDTQYF

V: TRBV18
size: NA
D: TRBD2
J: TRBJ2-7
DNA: TGTGCCAGCTCAACGACCGGGACTAGCGGATACGAGCAGTACTTC
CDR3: CASSTTGTSGYEQYF

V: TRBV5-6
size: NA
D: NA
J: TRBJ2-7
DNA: TGTGCCAGCAGCTTACGACAGATTCCCTACGAGCAGTACTTC
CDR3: CASSLRQIPYEQYF

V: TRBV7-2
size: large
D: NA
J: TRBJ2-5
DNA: TGTGCCAGCAGCTCCCTAAGGGGGGCCCAGTACTTC
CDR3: CASSSLRGAQYF

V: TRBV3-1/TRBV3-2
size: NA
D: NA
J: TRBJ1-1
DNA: TGTGCCAGCAGCCCCCGGACGGTTTTTACTGAAGCTTTCTTT
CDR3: CASSPRTVFTEAFF

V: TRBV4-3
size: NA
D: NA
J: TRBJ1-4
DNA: TGCGCCAGCAGCCCCAGGCAGCCTGATGAAAAACTGTTTTTT
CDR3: CASSPRQPDEKLFF

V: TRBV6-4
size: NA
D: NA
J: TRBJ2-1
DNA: TGTGCCAGCAGTTCGGAAGGGGCGGTAGGGTATGAGCAGTTCTTC
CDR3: CASSSEGAVGYEQFF

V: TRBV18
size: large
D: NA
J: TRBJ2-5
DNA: TGTGCCAGCTCAAACCCTCAACTAGCTTTTGCGGAGACCCAGTACTTC
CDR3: CASSNPQLAFAETQYF

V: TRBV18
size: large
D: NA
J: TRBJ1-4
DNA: TGTGCCAGCTCACCGGGGCGCGATGAAAAACTGTTTTTT
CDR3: CASSPGRDEKLFF

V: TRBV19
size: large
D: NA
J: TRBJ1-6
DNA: TGTGCCAGTAGTATCGACGGGGGCGGGTCACCCCTCCACTTT
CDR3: CASSIDGGGSPLHF

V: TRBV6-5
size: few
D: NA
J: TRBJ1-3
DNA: TGTGCCAGCAGATCGGGGTTAAGCTCTGGAAACACCATATATTTT
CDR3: CASRSGLSSGNTIYF

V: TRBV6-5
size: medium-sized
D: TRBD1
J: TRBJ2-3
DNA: TGTGCCAGCAGGCTACAGGGGGCGCAGGCAGATACGCAGTATTTT
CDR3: CASRLQGAQADTQYF

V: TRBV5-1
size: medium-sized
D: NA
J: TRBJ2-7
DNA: TGCGCCAGCAGCTTGAGACGGGGGAGCTACGAGCAGTACTTC
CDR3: CASSLRRGSYEQYF

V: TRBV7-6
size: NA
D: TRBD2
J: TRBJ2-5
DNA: TGTGCCAGCAGCTTTACCGGGACTAGGGGCGAGACCCAGTACTTC
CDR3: CASSFTGTRGETQYF

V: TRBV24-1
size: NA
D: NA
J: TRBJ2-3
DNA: TGTGCCACCAGTGTCCAAGGACGGCAAACAGATACGCAGTATTTT
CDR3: CATSVQGRQTDTQYF

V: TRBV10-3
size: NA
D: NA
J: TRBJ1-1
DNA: TGTGCCATCAGCGGGGGTTTATCTGAAGCTTTCTTT
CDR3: CAISGGLSEAFF

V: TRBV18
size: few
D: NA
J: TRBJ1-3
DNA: TGTGCCAGCTCACCAGGCCAGGGGTCTGGAAACACCATATATTTT
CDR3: CASSPGQGSGNTIYF

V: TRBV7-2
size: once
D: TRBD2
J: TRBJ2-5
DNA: TGTGCCAGCAGCTTATGGGCTAGCGGGGGGGCTGAGACCCAGTACTTC
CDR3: CASSLWASGGAETQYF

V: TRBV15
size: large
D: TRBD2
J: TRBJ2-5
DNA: TGTGCCACCAGCAGAGATTCGCTAGCGGGGGGCTGGGGGACCCAGTACTTC
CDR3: CATSRDSLAGGWGTQYF

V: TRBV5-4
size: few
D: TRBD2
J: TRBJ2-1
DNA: TGTGCCAGCAGCCCACAGGGACTAGCGGGGGGGCCCTACAATGAGCAGTTCTTC
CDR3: CASSPQGLAGGPYNEQFF

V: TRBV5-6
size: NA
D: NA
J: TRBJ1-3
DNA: TGTGCCAGCAGCTGGGGACCGACCTCTGGAAACACCATATATTTT
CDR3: CASSWGPTSGNTIYF

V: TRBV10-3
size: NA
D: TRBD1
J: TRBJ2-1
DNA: TGTGCCATCAGGGGACAGAGCTCCTACAATGAGCAGTTCTTC
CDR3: CAIRGQSSYNEQFF

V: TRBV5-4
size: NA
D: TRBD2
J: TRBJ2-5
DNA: TGTGCCAGCAGCTTGCGAGCGGGGGGGCTAGAGACCCAGTACTTC
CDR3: CASSLRAGGLETQYF

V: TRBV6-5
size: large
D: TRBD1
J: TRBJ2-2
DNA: TGTGCCAGCAGAAGGACAGGGGGGACCGGGGAGCTGTTTTTT
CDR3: CASRRTGGTGELFF

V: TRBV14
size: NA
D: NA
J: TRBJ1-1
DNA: TGTGCCAGCAGCCAAGCGTGGACAATGAACACTGAAGCTTTCTTT
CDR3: CASSQAWTMNTEAFF

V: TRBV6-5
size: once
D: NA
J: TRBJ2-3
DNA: TGTGCCAGCAGTTACAGGACATCCCCAGATACGCAGTATTTT
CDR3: CASSYRTSPDTQYF

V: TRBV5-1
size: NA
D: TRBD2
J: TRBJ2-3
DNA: TGCGCCAGCAGCTTGGGGCTAGCGGGGGGTTCAGATACGCAGTATTTT
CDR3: CASSLGLAGGSDTQYF

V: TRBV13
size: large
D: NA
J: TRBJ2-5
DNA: TGTGCCAGCAGCTACTGGACAGACCAAGAGACCCAGTACTTC
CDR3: CASSYWTDQETQYF

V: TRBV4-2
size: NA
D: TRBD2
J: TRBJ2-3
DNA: TGTGCCAGCAGCCAAGAAACTAGCGCATTCACAGATACGCAGTATTTT
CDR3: CASSQETSAFTDTQYF

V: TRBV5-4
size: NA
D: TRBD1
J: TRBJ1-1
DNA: TGTGCCAGCAGCCGGGGGACAGCCACTGAAGCTTTCTTT
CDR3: CASSRGTATEAFF

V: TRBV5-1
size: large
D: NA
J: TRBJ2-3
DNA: TGCGCCAGCAGCTTAGTCCCCTTCCCGACAGATACGCAGTATTTT
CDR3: CASSLVPFPTDTQYF

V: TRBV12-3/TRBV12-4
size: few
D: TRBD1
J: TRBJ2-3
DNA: TGTGCCAGCAGTTATACAGGGGCCCCGTATTTT
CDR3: CASSYTGAPYF

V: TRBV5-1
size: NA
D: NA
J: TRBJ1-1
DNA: TGCGCCAGCAGCCGTGGACCCGGAGGCACTGAAGCTTTCTTT
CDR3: CASSRGPGGTEAFF